One and the same sample provided the 5 T cell receptor beta chains below, sequenced in a study of regulatory T cells in long-lasting Graves disease. The TCR beta library used iRepertoire HTBI primers with Arm-PCR amplification of CDR3. MiXCR was run by TCRdb on the multiplex PCR reads, yielding one entry per CDR3 protein. The sample records roughly 300,000 distinct CDR3 sequences, more than 20% being singletons. As to time point: persistent/refractory GD, antithyroid drugs over 5 years with positive TRAb. PBMCs were the source of the RNA used for TCR sequencing. Sample: peripheral blood mononuclear cells (PBMCs), taken when the disease was refractory, from a patient treated with antithyroid drugs. These receptors were obtained from a female donor with Graves disease.

This clonotype showed up many times. The rearrangement uses TRBV7-8 and TRBJ1-4; D gene ambiguous. Between the trimmed V and J ends, which lost 2 bases and 6 bases, there was a span of 13 bases. Germline CDR1 SGHVS, CDR2 FQNEAQ. The CDR3 spans 15 residues. In nucleotides, the CDR3 is TGTGCCAGCAGCTTATCTTCCCTTGGCTATGAAAAACTGTTTTTT. This encodes CASSLSSLGYEKLFF. Based on the CDR3 plus reference TRBV7-8 and TRBJ1-4, the full variable domain is GAGVSQSPRYKVAKRGQDVALRCDPISGHVSLFWYQQALGQGPEFLTYFQNEAQLDKSGLPSDRFFAERPEGSVSTLKIQRTQQEDSAVYLCASSLSSLGYEKLFFGSGTQLSVL.

This clonotype showed up just a few times. This chain links TRBV6-2 or TRBV6-3 with TRBJ2-7, with 7 nucleotides matching TRBD2. J lost 2 bases, V lost 6 bases, and 10 bases had no gene match. CDR3 size: 15 residues. Germline V gene data show CDR1 as MNHEY and CDR2 as SVGEGT. The CDR3 here is CASRAREVGPYEQYF. In DNA form, the CDR3 reads TGTGCCAGCAGGGCCCGGGAGGTCGGACCCTACGAGCAGTACTTC.

The rearrangement links TRBV2 to TRBJ2-1, with D possibly being TRBD1 (7 bases). Germline assignment: CDR1 SNHLY and CDR2 FYNNEI. The germline V and J ends were trimmed by 11 bases and 6 bases, with 11 bases remaining between them. CDR3 length: 11 residues. CDR3 sequence: CAPRGANEQFF. The CDR3 bases are TGTGCCCCCAGGGGGGCCAATGAGCAGTTCTTC.

This clonotype showed up many times. V and J are TRBV28 and TRBJ1-5; D is perhaps TRBD1 (6 bases). Trimming removed 7 bases from V and 2 bases from J, with 12 bases in between. The length of the CDR3 is 14 residues. Germline CDR1 and CDR2: MDHEN and SYDVKM. CDR3 protein: CASNTGRGNQPQHF. For the CDR3, the DNA is TGTGCCAGCAATACAGGGAGAGGCAATCAGCCCCAGCATTTT.

This clonotype was observed a few times. The gene calls are TRBV19 and TRBJ2-7; D remains ambiguous. The V and J ends lost 4 bases and 5 bases respectively, with 15 bases between them. The CDR3 sequence is 14 residues long. The germline V gene encodes CDR1 LNHDA and CDR2 SQIVND (reference sequence). The CDR3 DNA is TGTGCCAGTAGTAGCCCGGAGAGCACCCACGAGCAGTACTTC. Amino acid sequence: CASSSPESTHEQYF.